Below are 3 T cell receptor beta chains sequenced from a single sample in a study of shared clonotypes between healthy human individuals (TCRdb year 2020). Preparation of the library involved the immunoSEQ multiplex PCR assay. TCRdb's version of the immuneACCESS table is confined to in-frame rearrangements and falls short of the full clone set. An unresolved V gene accounts for under half of the shortfall where checked; the remainder is of unknown origin. This sample has hundreds of thousands of clones in its table, and approximately 96% of those were observed once. Jointly, the top ten make up 0.11% of the sample. CD8 naive samples were CD45RO-negative cells positively selected for CCR7, giving a CD45RA+CCR7+ population that excluded TemRA cells. Sequences were obtained from naive CD8+ T cells sorted from blood. The sample's cell subset or site label, decoded: CD45RA+CCR7+. Receptors were obtained from a woman in her 30s in good health.

The V gene is TRBV10-1, the J gene TRBJ2-1; D not certain. Germline V gives CDR1 WNHNN, CDR2 SYGVQD (reference sequence). Trimming took off 0 bases at V and 6 bases at J, with 9 bases between the two ends. The CDR3 extends over 14 amino acids. The CDR3 loop reads CASSESIGSNEQFF. The DNA of the CDR3 is TGCGCCAGCAGTGAGTCGATTGGATCCAATGAGCAGTTCTTC.

The chain recombines TRBV7-9 with TRBJ2-3; no clear D gene. The CDR3 covers 15 residues. The germline V gene encodes CDR1 SEHNR and CDR2 FQNEAQ (reference sequence). The ends were cut back, 5 bases at V and 0 bases at J, with 12 bases in the middle. The CDR3 protein is CASSTSVHSTDTQYF. The CDR3 region has the DNA TGTGCCAGCAGCACTTCAGTCCATAGCACAGATACGCAGTATTTT.

The chain carries TRBV27 and TRBJ2-7, with 9 bases lining up with TRBD2. The CDR3 contains 16 residues. From germline, CDR1 is MNHEY and CDR2 SMNVEV (reference sequence). The junction had 5 bases not matched to a gene; V was cut back by 0 bases and J by 2 bases. CDR3 protein: CASSLSPASGAYEQYF. In DNA, the CDR3 is TGTGCCAGCAGTTTATCCCCGGCTAGCGGGGCCTACGAGCAGTACTTC.